The clone carrying this T cell receptor beta chain was seen a handful of times. The antigen remains undetermined. It was with a sample-barcoded 5' primer and a J-beta primer mix that a second PCR of about 6 to 12 cycles was run. TCRdb fed the 5' RACE reads into MiXCR, producing one record per CDR3 protein. The table includes 1,800,000 or so distinct CDR3 sequences, approximately 39% detected once. The data are from a study of blood T cells in healthy people across ages. About the study: The template switching approach captured approximately one barcoded beta molecule for every two T cells. Whole-study results and caveats: Donor CMV status, an unknown factor, possibly confounded changes in expanded clonotypes.

This CDR3 has 14 residues. CDR1 is SQVTM and CDR2 is ANQGSEA in the germline V gene. Trimming cost V 7 bases and J 7 bases; bases outside gene matches: 8. The sequencing sample was made of blood. The V call is TRBV29-1, the J call TRBJ2-1, with TRBD1 identical over 12 bases. The TCR sequence derives from a human donor in good health. The CDR3 sequence: CSGGGQGAWNEQFF. In DNA form, the CDR3 reads TGCAGCGGTGGGGGACAGGGGGCATGGAATGAGCAGTTCTTC.